This TCR beta chain was profiled in a study of tumor-infiltrating lymphocytes in primary liver carcinoma. Study-level background: Lesions, classed as T1-T3 N0M0, spanned 4.2 to 10 cm across. Study-wide results and limits: Tumor-blood pairs (like tumor-adjacent pairs) overlapped less than tumor region pairs did.

With regard to this clonotype: Antigen unknown. Compared with germline, one end of the junction differs, possibly owing to a read error.

Starting material for RNA and DNA co-extraction consisted of about 17-30 mg of unsorted bulk tissue. The template, roughly 0.45 ug total RNA, yielded TCR beta cDNA made with a constant-region primer. Researchers made the TCR beta libraries by running three nested multiplex PCR rounds with slightly modified ARM-PCR. The first two PCR rounds, roughly 11 cycles each, used TRBV1-TRBV30 forward primers and a C-beta reverse primer. TCRdb called the multiplex PCR reads again in MiXCR, with one record for every CDR3 protein. The table lists 35,000 to 40,000 distinct CDR3 sequences, about 75% of them singletons. The CDR3 length is 17 residues. Germline loops: CDR1 MNHNS, CDR2 SASEGT.

The chain is built from TRBV6-1 and TRBJ2-4; D is possibly TRBD2 (5 bases). Sample: tumor-adjacent normal liver tissue. The receptor was isolated from a man aged 40-55 years with primary liver carcinoma and hepatitis B virus infection. Written as DNA, the CDR3 is TGTGTCAGCAGTGGAGGTCCTACAAGGGAAGCCAAAAACATTCAGTGCTTC. This encodes CVSSGGPTREAKNIQCF.